This record concerns one T cell receptor beta chain sequence. The antigen it recognizes is unknown. No base quality information exists; no much larger clone differs at one position. The data are from a study of T cell responses to AZD1222 COVID-19 vaccine (dated by TCRdb to the early 2020s). A note on the overall study: AZD1222 recipients given second doses at about 4 weeks or at about 12 weeks were pooled, since spike-specific TCR depth and breadth were not found to differ between the two schedules. TCR sequencing covered fewer than 250 trial participants: roughly 200 given two doses of AZD1222 and about 26 given two doses of MenACWY control vaccine. Trial participants were enrolled into age subgroups of 18-55, 56-69 and 70-plus years, which contained around 150, 29 and 61 TCR-sequenced participants, respectively. Overall study outcomes, separate from this receptor: No day 14 peak-response samples were available, so repertoires were characterized only after the peak T cell response. A significant rise in spike-specific TCR breadth and depth was observed after two AZD1222 doses relative to day 0 and relative to MenACWY recipients. Most participants were white British and females outnumbered males, and the authors suggested that clonal diversity may have been underestimated. Conclusions about previously exposed vaccinees were limited because only a handful of AZD1222 recipients were SARS-CoV-2 seropositive at baseline. The 56-69-year group was small, and its depth increase did not reach significance, likely because of low power. The whole spike protein was spanned by vaccine-associated CD4 TCRs, and dominant responses were seen in regions 160-218 and 743-854. Nearly half of unique spike-specific TCRs reportedly recognized epitopes outside regions mutated in the B.1.351 and B.1.1.7 variants.

Looking up the germline V gene (reference sequence) yields CDR1 LNHDA and CDR2 SQIVND. Its CDR3 holds 14 amino acids, cysteine through phenylalanine. The entry retains the CDR3 DNA only, 42 bases that are in frame from base 1. Relative to germline, V is 1 base shorter and J is 3 bases shorter, with 7 bases between their ends. The CDR3 regions of human TCRbeta chains were analyzed by immunosequencing. In the paper's pipeline: Repertoire TCRs were matched against a reference library of SARS-CoV-2-specific TCRs generated with the MIRA antigen-specificity platform. Breadth was defined as the fraction of unique TCRs that were SARS-CoV-2-associated, and depth was defined as the fraction of total T cells that were SARS-CoV-2-associated. Using the MIRA data, each spike-specific TCR was assigned both to the spike region to which the TCR was reactive and to a CD4 or CD8 class. Log10-transformed breadth and depth values were compared by one-way ANOVA with Sidak's multiple comparisons tests. The immuneACCESS repertoire file appears here via TCRdb, limited to in-frame rearrangements. These files lack a portion of the clones; in checked studies, under half of the deficit traces to unresolved V genes, and the cause of the others is not known. V and J calls and clone size are those listed in that table; D and trimming were worked out from the DNA. This sample gives approximately 180,000 clones in total; 75% to 90% of them show up just once. The ten largest clones add up to 2.6% of the sample.

The sample's time point label, in plain terms: baseline before first vaccination. The vaccinee samples were drawn from two UK trials, COV001 and COV002, one of which was a single-blind randomized controlled phase 2/3 trial testing AZD1222 (ChAdOx1 nCoV-19) in healthy adults. Trial participant PBMC samples were collected at day 0 and day 28 after the second dose for TCRbeta chain sequencing. Here the chain combines TRBV19 and TRBJ1-5; there is no confident call for the D gene. The receptor's source is an adult in good health. The sequencing here drew on peripheral blood, taken on day 0 of AZD1222 vaccination. The CDR3 corresponds to CASSIGPDNQPQHF. The DNA is TGTGCCAGTAGTATAGGACCGGACAATCAGCCCCAGCATTTT.